The present T cell receptor (beta chain) was sequenced within a study of cytomegalovirus exposure and HLA in healthy donors. Whole-study findings and limits: A few CMV-associated chains proved CMV antigen-specific in vitro.

Trimming cost V 0 bases and J 1 base; bases outside gene matches: 1. This CDR3 is 15 amino acids long. The germline V gene has CDR1 SGHTA and CDR2 FQGTGA. The PCR ran on 60 Vbeta and 13 Jbeta primers. Here immunoSEQ multiplex PCR was the method, and the copy in TCRdb shows in-frame clones only, minus some. The table includes approximately 140,000 clones, 65% to 85% detected once. Of note for this clone: Its antigen is not identified.

Sequenced sample: PBMCs. The TCR comes from a woman aged 35 to 49 in good health and CMV-seronegative. The rearrangement uses TRBV7-3 and TRBJ2-5, with 8 bases fitting TRBD2. This CDR3 reads CASSLTSGVQETQYF. The CDR3 nucleotides read TGTGCCAGCAGCTTAACTAGCGGGGTCCAAGAGACCCAGTACTTC.